This T cell receptor (beta chain) was sequenced during a study of T cells in women clearing cervical HPV infection. Study-wide points: CIN3+ cases had significantly higher TCR richness than controls; evenness did not differ.

Worth noting for this clone: Its antigen is unidentified. The read terminates 3 residues ahead of where the CDR3 ends, so the germline J gene completes it.

MY09/MY11 PCR detected cervical HPV DNA; dot-blot assigned genotypes. Germline V gene data show CDR1 as LNHDA and CDR2 as SQIVND (reference sequence). The length of the CDR3 is 14 residues. V was clipped by 0 bases and J by 9 bases, with 9 bases between them. Average input was about 1,200 ng genomic DNA for immunoSEQ TCR beta CDR3 amplification. Generated by immunoSEQ multiplex PCR, the TCRdb table keeps only in-frame clones and is missing some. This listing includes around 39,000 clones. The sequence was obtained from a woman aged 18 to 75 with a cervical HPV16 infection that either progressed to CIN3+ or cleared (not recorded which). This sequence joins TRBV19 and TRBJ1-6; tentatively, D is TRBD1 (5 bases). Sequenced sample: blood buffy coat. The sequenced part of the CDR3 DNA is TGTGCCAGTAGTATAGAAGGGGAAGGTTCACCC. This codes for CASSIEGEGSP. The full CDR3 protein reads CASSIEGEGSPLHF. Supplemented by reference TRBV19 and TRBJ1-6, the full variable domain reads DGGITQSPKYLFRKEGQNVTLSCEQNLNHDAMYWYRQDPGQGLRLIYYSQIVNDFQKGDIAEGYSVSREKKESFPLTVTSAQKNPTAFYLCASSIEGEGSPLHFGNGTRLTVT.